This is a list of T cell receptor beta chains from one sample in a study of PD-1 blockade in classical Hodgkin lymphoma. The data were produced by immunoSEQ multiplex PCR, yet TCRdb's version contains in-frame clones alone and is incomplete. The sample includes around 30,000 clones, about 89% of them seen just once. The sequenced sample was CD4+ T cells from blood. The receptors here all came from a human donor with classical Hodgkin lymphoma. Both conserved end residues are part of each CDR3. Fields, in order: D gene, clone size, V gene, J gene, CDR3 length, CDR3 protein, CDR3 DNA. The D gene is left open where the match is weak. The size of a clone is reported for some rows only, either as once, few or many, or as a class for expanded clones.

D gene: NA; clone size: NA; V gene: TRBV6-1; J gene: TRBJ2-3; CDR3 length: 15; CDR3 protein: CASRSQGITTDTQYF; CDR3 DNA: TGTGCCAGCAGATCACAGGGAATCACCACAGATACGCAGTATTTT
D gene: NA; clone size: few; V gene: TRBV28; J gene: TRBJ1-5; CDR3 length: 15; CDR3 protein: CASSLDGRLNQPQHF; CDR3 DNA: TGTGCCAGCAGTTTAGACGGTAGGCTCAATCAGCCCCAGCATTTT
D gene: NA; clone size: NA; V gene: TRBV5-4; J gene: TRBJ1-1; CDR3 length: 14; CDR3 protein: CASSQNIMNTEAFF; CDR3 DNA: TGTGCCAGTTCCCAGAATATAATGAACACTGAAGCTTTCTTT
D gene: NA; clone size: NA; V gene: TRBV7-2; J gene: TRBJ1-1; CDR3 length: 15; CDR3 protein: CASSPWGLMNTEAFF; CDR3 DNA: TGTGCCAGCAGCCCCTGGGGACTAATGAACACTGAAGCTTTCTTT
D gene: TRBD1; clone size: NA; V gene: TRBV19; J gene: TRBJ1-5; CDR3 length: 14; CDR3 protein: CASSIDPNQGAQHF; CDR3 DNA: TGTGCCAGTAGTATAGACCCCAATCAGGGGGCCCAGCATTTT
D gene: TRBD1; clone size: NA; V gene: TRBV10-3; J gene: TRBJ1-5; CDR3 length: 15; CDR3 protein: CAISPLGGADQPQHF; CDR3 DNA: TGTGCCATCAGTCCTCTAGGGGGCGCGGATCAGCCCCAGCATTTT
D gene: TRBD2; clone size: NA; V gene: TRBV29-1; J gene: TRBJ2-3; CDR3 length: 18; CDR3 protein: CSVMSGNRGFSKTDTQYF; CDR3 DNA: TGCAGCGTTATGAGCGGGAACCGGGGGTTTAGCAAGACAGATACGCAGTATTTT
D gene: NA; clone size: NA; V gene: TRBV21-1; J gene: TRBJ1-1; CDR3 length: 14; CDR3 protein: CASIKGGPGTEAFF; CDR3 DNA: TGTGCCAGCATCAAAGGGGGGCCTGGCACTGAAGCTTTCTTT
D gene: NA; clone size: NA; V gene: TRBV15; J gene: TRBJ2-5; CDR3 length: 14; CDR3 protein: CATSSRGGMETQYF; CDR3 DNA: TGTGCCACCAGCAGCCGTGGCGGGATGGAGACCCAGTACTTC
D gene: NA; clone size: few; V gene: TRBV5-1; J gene: TRBJ1-2; CDR3 length: 15; CDR3 protein: CASSLGTTTGFGYTF; CDR3 DNA: TGCGCCAGCAGCTTGGGGACAACTACGGGATTTGGCTACACCTTC
D gene: NA; clone size: NA; V gene: TRBV2; J gene: TRBJ1-4; CDR3 length: 14; CDR3 protein: CASTWTVFSEKLFF; CDR3 DNA: TGTGCCAGCACTTGGACAGTCTTTTCTGAAAAACTGTTTTTT
D gene: NA; clone size: NA; V gene: TRBV15; J gene: TRBJ1-3; CDR3 length: 15; CDR3 protein: CATSGGSLGGNTIYF; CDR3 DNA: TGTGCCACCAGCGGCGGGAGTTTAGGTGGAAACACCATATATTTT
D gene: NA; clone size: NA; V gene: TRBV10-3; J gene: TRBJ1-5; CDR3 length: 11; CDR3 protein: CAISNSQPQHF; CDR3 DNA: TGTGCCATCAGTAACAGCCAGCCCCAGCATTTT
D gene: TRBD1; clone size: NA; V gene: TRBV27; J gene: TRBJ2-1; CDR3 length: 17; CDR3 protein: CASLDRGVLSSYNEQFF; CDR3 DNA: TGTGCCAGCTTAGACAGGGGCGTACTGAGCTCCTACAATGAGCAGTTCTTC
D gene: NA; clone size: NA; V gene: TRBV28; J gene: TRBJ1-1; CDR3 length: 14; CDR3 protein: CASSRTALNTEAFF; CDR3 DNA: TGTGCCAGCAGCAGGACAGCGCTGAACACTGAAGCTTTCTTT
D gene: NA; clone size: NA; V gene: TRBV6-6; J gene: TRBJ2-5; CDR3 length: 11; CDR3 protein: CARLRVETQYF; CDR3 DNA: TGTGCCCGTCTGAGGGTCGAGACCCAGTACTTC
D gene: NA; clone size: NA; V gene: TRBV4-3; J gene: TRBJ1-2; CDR3 length: 13; CDR3 protein: CASSQDREDGYTF; CDR3 DNA: TGCGCCAGCAGCCAAGATCGGGAGGATGGCTACACCTTC
D gene: NA; clone size: NA; V gene: TRBV5-1; J gene: TRBJ1-5; CDR3 length: 15; CDR3 protein: CASSLEGGGNQPQHF; CDR3 DNA: TGCGCCAGCAGCTTGGAGGGAGGGGGAAATCAGCCCCAGCATTTT
D gene: NA; clone size: NA; V gene: TRBV5-4; J gene: TRBJ1-1; CDR3 length: 15; CDR3 protein: CASSLRLRWDTEAFF; CDR3 DNA: TGTGCCAGCAGCTTGCGTCTCAGGTGGGACACTGAAGCTTTCTTT
D gene: NA; clone size: NA; V gene: TRBV7-9; J gene: TRBJ1-1; CDR3 length: 11; CDR3 protein: CASTRGVEAFF; CDR3 DNA: TGTGCCAGCACCCGAGGGGTTGAAGCTTTCTTT
D gene: NA; clone size: NA; V gene: TRBV19; J gene: TRBJ2-4; CDR3 length: 17; CDR3 protein: CASSIERQQLAKNIQYF; CDR3 DNA: TGTGCCAGTAGTATAGAGAGGCAGCAACTAGCCAAAAACATTCAGTACTTC
D gene: NA; clone size: NA; V gene: TRBV9; J gene: TRBJ2-3; CDR3 length: 15; CDR3 protein: CASSVVSRSTDTQYF; CDR3 DNA: TGTGCCAGCAGCGTAGTATCGCGGAGCACAGATACGCAGTATTTT
D gene: NA; clone size: few; V gene: TRBV18; J gene: TRBJ1-6; CDR3 length: 15; CDR3 protein: CASSPVRGLNSPLHF; CDR3 DNA: TGTGCCAGCTCACCGGTCAGGGGATTAAATTCACCCCTCCACTTT
D gene: NA; clone size: NA; V gene: TRBV5-6; J gene: TRBJ1-5; CDR3 length: 15; CDR3 protein: CASTLRRGVNQPQHF; CDR3 DNA: TGTGCCAGCACTCTTCGCCGGGGCGTAAATCAGCCCCAGCATTTT
D gene: TRBD2; clone size: NA; V gene: TRBV28; J gene: TRBJ2-7; CDR3 length: 15; CDR3 protein: CASSGLAGDTYEQYF; CDR3 DNA: TGTGCCAGCAGTGGACTAGCGGGAGACACCTACGAGCAGTACTTC
D gene: NA; clone size: NA; V gene: TRBV9; J gene: TRBJ1-5; CDR3 length: 13; CDR3 protein: CASSVEGIQPQHF; CDR3 DNA: TGTGCCAGCAGCGTCGAGGGAATCCAGCCCCAGCATTTT
D gene: NA; clone size: few; V gene: TRBV14; J gene: TRBJ1-2; CDR3 length: 14; CDR3 protein: CASSQAGRYYGYTF; CDR3 DNA: TGTGCCAGCAGCCAAGCGGGACGGTACTATGGCTACACCTTC
D gene: TRBD2; clone size: NA; V gene: TRBV5-4; J gene: TRBJ2-5; CDR3 length: 16; CDR3 protein: CASTPRVAGPQETQYF; CDR3 DNA: TGTGCCAGCACCCCGCGGGTAGCGGGGCCCCAAGAGACCCAGTACTTC
D gene: TRBD2; clone size: NA; V gene: TRBV5-1; J gene: TRBJ2-7; CDR3 length: 13; CDR3 protein: CASSLGRESEQYF; CDR3 DNA: TGCGCCAGCAGCTTGGGGCGGGAGAGTGAGCAGTACTTC
D gene: NA; clone size: NA; V gene: TRBV7-8; J gene: TRBJ1-2; CDR3 length: 13; CDR3 protein: CASSLKGSSGYTF; CDR3 DNA: TGTGCCAGCAGCTTGAAGGGAAGCAGCGGCTACACCTTC
D gene: NA; clone size: once; V gene: TRBV23-1; J gene: TRBJ2-5; CDR3 length: 16; CDR3 protein: CASSRRAGLAKETQYF; CDR3 DNA: TGCGCCAGCAGCCGGAGGGCAGGGCTAGCCAAAGAGACCCAGTACTTC
D gene: NA; clone size: NA; V gene: TRBV27; J gene: TRBJ2-7; CDR3 length: 15; CDR3 protein: CASGRPGTGSQAQYF; CDR3 DNA: TGTGCCAGCGGCCGCCCCGGGACGGGCTCTCAGGCGCAGTACTTC
D gene: NA; clone size: NA; V gene: TRBV19; J gene: TRBJ1-4; CDR3 length: 14; CDR3 protein: CASSLGDAGWKLFF; CDR3 DNA: TGTGCCAGTAGCCTCGGGGACGCCGGCTGGAAACTGTTTTTT
D gene: TRBD2; clone size: NA; V gene: TRBV2; J gene: TRBJ2-5; CDR3 length: 15; CDR3 protein: CASRQLAGGGETQYF; CDR3 DNA: TGTGCCAGCAGACAACTAGCGGGAGGAGGGGAGACCCAGTACTTC
D gene: NA; clone size: NA; V gene: TRBV6-1; J gene: TRBJ1-6; CDR3 length: 14; CDR3 protein: CASSDYSYNSPLHF; CDR3 DNA: TGTGCCAGCAGTGACTACTCCTATAATTCACCCCTCCACTTT
D gene: NA; clone size: NA; V gene: TRBV30; J gene: TRBJ2-2; CDR3 length: 14; CDR3 protein: CAWSVAGNTGELFF; CDR3 DNA: TGTGCCTGGAGTGTAGCAGGGAACACCGGGGAGCTGTTTTTT
D gene: TRBD1; clone size: NA; V gene: TRBV5-6; J gene: TRBJ2-7; CDR3 length: 15; CDR3 protein: CASRPRGLIDYEQYF; CDR3 DNA: TGTGCCAGCAGGCCCAGGGGGCTAATAGACTACGAGCAGTACTTC
D gene: NA; clone size: NA; V gene: TRBV28; J gene: TRBJ1-1; CDR3 length: 13; CDR3 protein: CASSEVRDTEAFF; CDR3 DNA: TGTGCCAGCAGCGAGGTCAGGGACACTGAAGCTTTCTTT
D gene: NA; clone size: few; V gene: TRBV27; J gene: TRBJ2-1; CDR3 length: 12; CDR3 protein: CASSTRVKVQFF; CDR3 DNA: TGTGCCAGCAGTACAAGAGTTAAGGTGCAGTTCTTC
D gene: NA; clone size: few; V gene: TRBV4-1; J gene: TRBJ2-2; CDR3 length: 16; CDR3 protein: CASSPHGRGNTGELFF; CDR3 DNA: TGCGCCAGCAGCCCCCATGGCAGGGGCAACACCGGGGAGCTGTTTTTT
D gene: NA; clone size: NA; V gene: TRBV4-3; J gene: TRBJ2-2; CDR3 length: 17; CDR3 protein: CASSQGRAQGRSGELFF; CDR3 DNA: TGCGCCAGCAGCCAAGGCCGGGCGCAGGGGAGATCCGGGGAGCTGTTTTTT
D gene: NA; clone size: NA; V gene: TRBV2; J gene: TRBJ2-6; CDR3 length: 15; CDR3 protein: CASSEQGTGANVLTF; CDR3 DNA: TGTGCCAGCAGTGAACAAGGAACCGGGGCCAACGTCCTGACTTTC
D gene: NA; clone size: NA; V gene: TRBV7-9; J gene: TRBJ2-2; CDR3 length: 16; CDR3 protein: CASSLGVPGGAGELFF; CDR3 DNA: TGTGCCAGCAGCTTAGGCGTCCCAGGCGGGGCCGGGGAGCTGTTTTTT
D gene: NA; clone size: NA; V gene: TRBV5-6; J gene: TRBJ2-7; CDR3 length: 16; CDR3 protein: CASSLEARGRSYEQYF; CDR3 DNA: TGTGCCAGCAGCTTGGAGGCCAGGGGCAGGTCCTACGAGCAGTACTTC
D gene: NA; clone size: NA; V gene: TRBV21-1; J gene: TRBJ1-5; CDR3 length: 17; CDR3 protein: CASSNGRTTRGNQPQHF; CDR3 DNA: TGTGCCAGCAGCAATGGGAGGACAACCCGGGGCAATCAGCCCCAGCATTTT
D gene: NA; clone size: NA; V gene: TRBV5-1; J gene: TRBJ2-5; CDR3 length: 14; CDR3 protein: CASSFTGAGETQYF; CDR3 DNA: TGCGCCAGCAGCTTCACGGGGGCTGGGGAGACCCAGTACTTC
D gene: NA; clone size: once; V gene: TRBV10-3; J gene: TRBJ1-1; CDR3 length: 15; CDR3 protein: CAISEQGQAVTEAFF; CDR3 DNA: TGTGCCATCAGTGAACAGGGACAAGCCGTCACTGAAGCTTTCTTT
D gene: TRBD1; clone size: NA; V gene: TRBV9; J gene: TRBJ1-1; CDR3 length: 16; CDR3 protein: CASSVGPRGRGTEAFF; CDR3 DNA: TGTGCCAGCAGCGTAGGCCCCAGGGGGCGGGGCACTGAAGCTTTCTTT
D gene: NA; clone size: NA; V gene: TRBV29-1; J gene: TRBJ1-1; CDR3 length: 13; CDR3 protein: CSVEVTENTEAFF; CDR3 DNA: TGCAGCGTTGAAGTAACGGAGAACACTGAAGCTTTCTTT
D gene: TRBD1; clone size: NA; V gene: TRBV5-1; J gene: TRBJ1-6; CDR3 length: 15; CDR3 protein: CASTQGTAYNSPLHF; CDR3 DNA: TGCGCCAGCACGCAAGGGACAGCTTATAATTCACCCCTCCACTTT
D gene: NA; clone size: NA; V gene: TRBV10-3; J gene: TRBJ1-1; CDR3 length: 15; CDR3 protein: CAISGSRSGITEAFF; CDR3 DNA: TGTGCCATCAGTGGGTCAAGGTCGGGGATCACTGAAGCTTTCTTT
D gene: TRBD1; clone size: NA; V gene: TRBV10-1; J gene: TRBJ2-2; CDR3 length: 14; CDR3 protein: CASRPGQWTGELFF; CDR3 DNA: TGCGCCAGCAGACCGGGACAGTGGACCGGGGAGCTGTTTTTT
D gene: NA; clone size: NA; V gene: TRBV5-4; J gene: TRBJ2-2; CDR3 length: 15; CDR3 protein: CASSSTTVNTGELFF; CDR3 DNA: TGTGCCAGCAGCTCCACGACAGTTAACACCGGGGAGCTGTTTTTT
D gene: TRBD2; clone size: NA; V gene: TRBV28; J gene: TRBJ2-1; CDR3 length: 13; CDR3 protein: CASQTGGRNEQFF; CDR3 DNA: TGTGCCAGCCAAACGGGGGGACGGAATGAGCAGTTCTTC
D gene: TRBD1; clone size: NA; V gene: TRBV5-6; J gene: TRBJ1-4; CDR3 length: 16; CDR3 protein: CASIPISGTVDEKLFF; CDR3 DNA: TGTGCCAGCATACCAATCTCCGGGACAGTGGATGAAAAACTGTTTTTT
D gene: TRBD1; clone size: few; V gene: TRBV7-3; J gene: TRBJ1-4; CDR3 length: 15; CDR3 protein: CASSLSGTGEEKLFF; CDR3 DNA: TGTGCCAGCAGCTTATCCGGGACAGGGGAGGAAAAACTGTTTTTT